This record covers a single T cell receptor (beta chain). The source of the sample is a study of T-cell reconstitution after alpha-beta-depleted transplantation in children. V was trimmed by 1 base and J by 7 bases, leaving 23 bases between them. The CDR3 totals 18 residues. Per the germline V gene, CDR1 is MNHEY and CDR2 is SMNVEV (reference sequence). Preparing the TCRbeta library involved the use of unique molecular identifiers. One entry per CDR3 protein results from TCRdb running MiXCR on the PCR reads. The sample contains more than 450,000 distinct CDR3 sequences, around 19% of which appear only once.

This sequence was found in a human donor who donated a stem cell graft to a child with acute lymphoblastic leukemia. The sample was PBMCs from the stem cell graft donor, taken from the stem cell graft. The chain carries TRBV27 and TRBJ2-1, with a tentative D call TRBD1 (9 bases). CDR3 nucleotides: TGTGCCAGCAGTTTATATAATAGCGGGACAGGGATTCGGAATGAGCAGTTCTTC. Translating gives CASSLYNSGTGIRNEQFF.